Presented here are 27 T cell receptor beta chains from one specimen sequenced in a study of blood T cell repertoires in COVID-19. Profiled with immunoSEQ multiplex PCR; TCRdb holds only in-frame clones, not every one. In the table there are 70,000 to 95,000 clones, 88% of which are singletons. Sequenced sample: peripheral blood. These receptors were collected from a woman in her sixties or seventies with acute or convalescent COVID-19.

The rearrangement joins TRBV5-1 to TRBJ1-1; maybe TRBD1 (6 bases). From germline, CDR1 is SGHRS and CDR2 YFSETQ. The ends were cut back, 1 base at V and 1 base at J, with 11 bases in the middle. CDR3 size: 15 residues. The CDR3 DNA reads as TGCGCCAGCAGCTTGCAGCCGACAGGGAACACTGAAGCTTTCTTT. Its protein is CASSLQPTGNTEAFF.

The CDR3 region has the DNA TGTGCCAGCCGATCAAGGCCCGGGACAGGGATAAGCTCCTACGAGCAGTACTTC. Translation gives CASRSRPGTGISSYEQYF. The chain recombines TRBV5-8 with TRBJ2-7, with 9 bases aligning to TRBD1. Looked up from germline, CDR1 is SGHTS and CDR2 is YDEGEE. J lost 0 bases, V lost 7 bases, and 17 bases had no gene match. The CDR3 is 18 residues long.

The chain links TRBV7-9 to TRBJ1-1, with a tentative D call TRBD1 (5 bases). The V gene's germline CDR1 is SEHNR and CDR2 FQNEAQ (reference sequence). The CDR3 extends over 14 amino acids. Trimming took 5 bases from V and 3 from J, leaving 13 bases between them. The DNA of the CDR3 is TGTGCCAGCAGCCGGGCGGGGGTCGACACTGAAGCTTTCTTT. Protein: CASSRAGVDTEAFF.

This clone appeared once. The chain recombines TRBV2 with TRBJ2-7; 10 bases line up with TRBD1. Germline trimming cut 6 bases from V and 3 bases from J; bases unmatched to any gene: 2. This CDR3 contains 13 residues. Germline V gene sequence: CDR1 SNHLY, CDR2 FYNNEI. The CDR3 DNA reads TGTGCCAGCAGCGGACAGGGGGTCTACGAGCAGTACTTC. Its protein product is CASSGQGVYEQYF. The variable domain in full, with the rest retrieved from reference TRBV2 and TRBJ2-7, is EPEVTQTPSHQVTQMGQEVILRCVPISNHLYFYWYRQILGQKVEFLVSFYNNEISEKSEIFDDQFSVERPDGSNFTLKIRSTKLEDSAMYFCASSGQGVYEQYFGPGTRLTVT.

The CDR3 protein is CASSSRGLAYEQYF. In nucleotides, the CDR3 is TGTGCCAGCAGTTCCCGTGGACTAGCTTACGAGCAGTACTTC. The chain uses TRBV6-5 and TRBJ2-7; TRBD2 matches 8 bases. The ends lost 4 bases at V and 4 bases at J; junction bases unmatched: 6. Germline lookup yields CDR1 MNHEY and CDR2 SVGAGI. This CDR3 comprises 14 residues.

The chain recombines TRBV7-6 with TRBJ2-3; 7 nucleotides agree with TRBD2. After removal of 0 bases from V and 2 bases from J, the junction contained 5 bases not matched to a gene. Germline V gene data show CDR1 as SGHVS and CDR2 as FNYEAQ. This CDR3 comprises 16 residues. The CDR3: CASSLAAGRVTDTQYF. The DNA for the CDR3 is TGTGCCAGCAGCTTAGCGGCAGGGAGGGTCACAGATACGCAGTATTTT.

This chain uses TRBV19 with TRBJ1-1, with a possible D match to TRBD1 (5 bases). Looked up from germline, CDR1 is LNHDA and CDR2 is SQIVND (reference sequence). The CDR3 is made up of 13 amino acids. With 7 bases removed from V and 1 base from J, the gap between germline ends came to 10 bases. The CDR3 reads CASTPGPNTEAFF. Written as DNA, the CDR3 is TGTGCCAGTACCCCAGGGCCGAACACTGAAGCTTTCTTT.

The J gene is TRBJ1-3, the V gene TRBV30; a possible D gene is TRBD1 (5 bases). Germline lookup yields CDR1 GTSNPN and CDR2 SVGIG (reference sequence). The V and J ends lost 8 bases and 0 bases respectively, with 11 bases between them. The CDR3 totals 13 residues. CDR3 bases: TGTGCCGGTGACAGCACCTCTGGAAACACCATATATTTT. Amino acids: CAGDSTSGNTIYF.

This chain joins TRBV27 and TRBJ2-5; TRBD2 agrees at 11 bases. Germline CDR1 is MNHEY and CDR2 is SMNVEV (reference sequence). Trimming cost V 0 bases and J 5 bases; bases outside gene matches: 5. This CDR3 region has 16 residues. The CDR3 loop is CASSLSGSGRAETQYF. The CDR3 DNA sequence: TGTGCCAGCAGTTTATCGGGTAGCGGGAGGGCCGAGACCCAGTACTTC.

The chain joins TRBV27 to TRBJ2-1; perhaps TRBD2 as D (6 bases). Trimming left V 6 bases short and J 6 bases short, with 18 bases between. Germline lookup yields CDR1 MNHEY and CDR2 SMNVEV (reference sequence). The CDR3 is made up of 15 amino acids. CDR3 sequence: CASSRSGLGTNEQFF. DNA for the CDR3: TGTGCCAGCAGCAGAAGCGGGCTGGGTACCAATGAGCAGTTCTTC.

The chain employs TRBV9 and TRBJ1-4; D gene unclear. Germline CDR1 reads SGDLS; CDR2 reads YYNGEE. The CDR3 consists of 15 residues. Trimming cost V 1 base and J 0 bases, with 7 bases left between them. CDR3: CASSVSGATNEKLFF. In nucleotides, the CDR3 is TGTGCCAGCAGCGTAAGCGGAGCAACTAATGAAAAACTGTTTTTT.

The V gene is TRBV10-1, the J gene TRBJ2-3, with 10 bases that match TRBD2. There are 15 residues in the CDR3. Germline V gene data show CDR1 as WNHNN and CDR2 as SYGVQD (reference sequence). V gave up 2 bases and J gave up 4 bases; unmatched junction bases: 3. The CDR3 coding sequence is TGCGCCAGCAGTGAGGCGGGACTAGCGTCAGATACGCAGTATTTT. Protein sequence: CASSEAGLASDTQYF.

This chain connects TRBV5-4 to TRBJ2-7; 10 nucleotides align to TRBD1. The CDR3 runs 14 residues. Looked up from germline, CDR1 is SGHNT and CDR2 is YYREEE (reference sequence). Unmatched junction bases numbered 2, after V lost 3 bases and J lost 2 bases. CDR3 amino acids: CASSSGTGAYEQYF. Written as DNA, the CDR3 is TGTGCCAGCAGCTCCGGGACAGGGGCCTACGAGCAGTACTTC.

The V call is TRBV5-1, the J call TRBJ2-1; no clear D. CDR1 is SGHRS, CDR2 YFSETQ, per germline. Trimming took 0 bases from V and 3 from J, leaving 4 bases between them. The length of the CDR3 is 13 residues. The DNA for the CDR3 is TGCGCCAGCAGCTTGGACAGCTACAATGAGCAGTTCTTC. This gives the protein CASSLDSYNEQFF.

The chain couples TRBV11-2 to TRBJ1-6; D ambiguous. The V end was cut by 1 base, the J end by 2 bases, with 6 bases between. Germline V lookup: CDR1 SGHAT, CDR2 FQNNGV. This CDR3 is 15 amino acids long. The CDR3 spells CASSLARTYNSPLHF. CDR3 DNA sequence: TGTGCCAGCAGCTTAGCGCGGACCTATAATTCACCCCTCCACTTT. Combining the CDR3 with reference TRBV11-2 and TRBJ1-6 gives the whole variable domain EAGVAQSPRYKIIEKRQSVAFWCNPISGHATLYWYQQILGQGPKLLIQFQNNGVVDDSQLPKDRFSAERLKGVDSTLKIQPAKLEDSAVYLCASSLARTYNSPLHFGNGTRLTVT.

In DNA form, the CDR3 reads TGTGCCAGCAGCTTGGGGCTCGGGGTTTTCGAGCAGTACTTC. Encoded protein: CASSLGLGVFEQYF. The chain employs TRBV5-6 and TRBJ2-7, with a tentative D call TRBD2 (5 bases). The germline V gene encodes CDR1 SGHDT and CDR2 YYEEEE. The CDR3 totals 14 residues. Trimming removed 0 bases from V and 6 bases from J, with 13 bases in between.

In its sample, this clone was seen once. The V gene is TRBV7-2, the J gene TRBJ1-2; D not certain. The V and J ends lost 5 bases and 7 bases respectively, with 17 bases between them. Germline lookup yields CDR1 SGHTA and CDR2 FQGNSA. The CDR3 is 14 residues long. CDR3 region: CASSRHDEGIGYTF. The DNA for the CDR3 is TGTGCCAGCAGCCGTCATGATGAGGGTATTGGCTACACCTTC.

The chain is built from TRBV19 and TRBJ1-5; tentative D call: TRBD1 (6 bases). CDR3 size: 16 residues. Germline V gene lookup returns CDR1 LNHDA and CDR2 SQIVND (reference sequence). V shed 1 base and J shed 5 bases, with 15 bases lying between them. The CDR3 protein is CASSIVAARGDQPQHF. Here the CDR3 DNA reads TGTGCCAGTAGTATAGTGGCCGCCAGGGGTGATCAGCCCCAGCATTTT.

The chain is built from TRBV20-1 and TRBJ2-7, with D maybe TRBD1 (6 bases). Germline V CDR1 and CDR2: DFQATT, SNEGSKA (reference sequence). CDR3 length: 13 residues. V was trimmed by 3 bases and J by 3 bases, leaving 12 bases between them. CDR3: CSASWTANYEQYF. The CDR3 region has the DNA TGCAGTGCTAGTTGGACAGCGAACTACGAGCAGTACTTC.

This clone turned up a few times. For the CDR3, the DNA is TGTGCCAGCAGCTTCAAAAGATCGGGGGGCACAAACACTGAAGCTTTCTTT. This gives the protein CASSFKRSGGTNTEAFF. The J gene is TRBJ1-1, the V gene TRBV5-4; a weak D match, TRBD1 (6 bases). Germline loops: CDR1 SGHNT, CDR2 YYREEE (reference sequence). This CDR3 has 17 residues. Trimming cost V 2 bases and J 2 bases, with 19 bases left between them.

The genes are TRBV29-1 and TRBJ1-2; 9 positions agree with TRBD1. V was clipped by 7 bases and J by 8 bases; unmatched bases: 8. The CDR3 is 12 amino acids. Looked up from germline, CDR1 is SQVTM and CDR2 is ANQGSEA. The CDR3 nucleotides are TGCAGCGCCGACCGGGACAGGGCGGGCTACACCTTC. Translating gives CSADRDRAGYTF.

In this sample, this clone turned up a few times. CDR3 coding DNA: TGTGCCAGTAGTGTGCAGGGAGGGACCTACGAGCAGTACTTC. Protein sequence: CASSVQGGTYEQYF. The chain has TRBV19 and TRBJ2-7, with 7 bases aligning to TRBD2. The V gene end was trimmed by 5 bases and the J gene end by 2 bases; junction bases not matched to a gene: 6. Germline CDR1 is LNHDA and CDR2 is SQIVND (reference sequence). CDR3 length equals 14 residues. The whole variable domain, filled in from reference TRBV19 and TRBJ2-7, reads DGGITQSPKYLFRKEGQNVTLSCEQNLNHDAMYWYRQDPGQGLRLIYYSQIVNDFQKGDIAEGYSVSREKKESFPLTVTSAQKNPTAFYLCASSVQGGTYEQYFGPGTRLTVT.

Here the CDR3 DNA reads TGTGCCAGCAGCCCAGGACAGGGTAGAGACACCATATATTTT. It codes for CASSPGQGRDTIYF. J is TRBJ1-3 and V is TRBV6-5, with 8 bases identical to TRBD1. The V gene end was trimmed by 6 bases and the J gene end by 8 bases; junction bases not matched to a gene: 9. The CDR3 extends over 14 amino acids. Germline V gene data show CDR1 as MNHEY and CDR2 as SVGAGI.

The rearrangement joins TRBV27 to TRBJ2-7, with TRBD2 matching over 9 bases. Trimming took 3 bases from V and 7 from J; bases not matched to a gene: 7. The germline V gene encodes CDR1 MNHEY and CDR2 SMNVEV (reference sequence). The CDR3 has 14 amino acids. This chain's CDR3 is CASSLTSGVGEQYF. CDR3 nucleotides: TGTGCCAGCAGTTTGACTAGCGGAGTTGGGGAGCAGTACTTC.

This clone was observed a handful of times. The CDR3 loop is CASSLGQGDANYGYTF. The CDR3 nucleotides are TGTGCCAGCAGCTTGGGACAGGGCGATGCCAACTATGGCTACACCTTC. The chain recombines TRBV7-8 with TRBJ1-2; 9 nucleotides align to TRBD1. Trimming at V came to 3 bases and at J to 2 bases, leaving 7 bases not matched to a gene. This CDR3 spans 16 amino acids. CDR1 is SGHVS, CDR2 FQNEAQ, per germline.

This clone was seen a single time. The gene calls are TRBV28 and TRBJ1-4, with 10 bases matching TRBD1. Losses at the gene ends were 2 bases for V and 8 bases for J; bases not matched to a gene: 8. The CDR3 length is 16 residues. Germline V gene sequence: CDR1 MDHEN, CDR2 SYDVKM. CDR3 in amino acids: CASSLRATGGNEKLFF. In DNA, the CDR3 is TGTGCCAGCAGTTTAAGGGCGACAGGGGGCAACGAAAAACTGTTTTTT. Full variable domain (outside the CDR3, taken from reference TRBV28 and TRBJ1-4): DVKVTQSSRYLVKRTGEKVFLECVQDMDHENMFWYRQDPGLGLRLIYFSYDVKMKEKGDIPEGYSVSREKKERFSLILESASTNQTSMYLCASSLRATGGNEKLFFGSGTQLSVL.

In DNA form, the CDR3 reads TGTGCCAGCAGCTCTGGGAGGACAGGAATTACTTCTGGGGCCAACGTCCTGACTTTC. Residues: CASSSGRTGITSGANVLTF. The chain combines TRBV7-2 with TRBJ2-6; the D gene is possibly TRBD1 (7 bases). Trimming removed 4 bases from V and 1 base from J, with 20 bases in between. The CDR3 runs 19 residues. CDR1 is SGHTA and CDR2 is FQGNSA in the germline V gene.